These T cell receptor beta chains were read from a single sample in a study of cytomegalovirus exposure and HLA in healthy donors. Sequencing used immunoSEQ multiplex PCR; TCRdb keeps in-frame clones, though not all of them. The sample consists of roughly 170,000 clones, 77% of them appearing once. Specimen: PBMCs. The receptors stem from a woman aged 25 to 45 in good health and CMV-seronegative. Each CDR3 is given with its conserved first and last residue. D genes are given only for firm matches. Not all rows give a size; the values are once, few, many and, for expanded clones, a class.

TGTGCCAGCAGCCTTAGACTATTCGCAGATACGCAGTATTTT | CASSLRLFADTQYF | NA | TRBV7-6 | NA | TRBJ2-3
TGTGCCAGCAGTTTATGGGCGGGTCGCAATCAGCCCCAGCATTTT | CASSLWAGRNQPQHF | NA | TRBV27 | NA | TRBJ1-5
TGCAGCGTTGTGCCGGACAGGGTGAACACTGAAGCTTTCTTT | CSVVPDRVNTEAFF | TRBD1 | TRBV29-1 | NA | TRBJ1-1
TGTGCCAGCCTCCCCGGGGGGGCGGGTAGCACTGAAGCTTTCTTT | CASLPGGAGSTEAFF | NA | TRBV25-1 | NA | TRBJ1-1
TGTGCCAGCACCCCCGCAGGGAATAGCGAGCAGTACTTC | CASTPAGNSEQYF | NA | TRBV27 | NA | TRBJ2-7
TGTGCCAGCAGCTTTCTAACGGGAGGGGGGGAGCTGTTTTTT | CASSFLTGGGELFF | TRBD2 | TRBV7-2 | NA | TRBJ2-2
TGTGCCAGCACCACCGCGGGCGGGGGGATCTACAATGAGCAGTTCTTC | CASTTAGGGIYNEQFF | TRBD2 | TRBV28 | NA | TRBJ2-1
TGTGCCAGCAGCTACACAGACACCGGGGAGCTGTTTTTT | CASSYTDTGELFF | NA | TRBV6-1 | NA | TRBJ2-2
TGTGCCAGCAGCTCCCCGGGACTGGACATGAGCATTCAGTACTTC | CASSSPGLDMSIQYF | NA | TRBV7-9 | NA | TRBJ2-4
TGTGCCAGCAGCCAAGATCTATTCACCGGGGAGCTGTTTTTT | CASSQDLFTGELFF | NA | TRBV4-2 | NA | TRBJ2-2
TGTGCCAGCAGTGAACGCGGGCGGGGAGAGACCCAGTACTTC | CASSERGRGETQYF | NA | TRBV6-1 | NA | TRBJ2-5
TGTGCCAGCAGCCCTTTGGGACATTCAAACTATGGCTACACCTTC | CASSPLGHSNYGYTF | NA | TRBV14 | once | TRBJ1-2
TGTGCCAGCAGCTTGATAGGGGGCGGAGAGACCCAGTACTTC | CASSLIGGGETQYF | TRBD1 | TRBV5-4 | NA | TRBJ2-5
TGTGCCAGCAATCGGTATTCGGGGTCAGGAAACACCATATATTTT | CASNRYSGSGNTIYF | NA | TRBV6-6 | NA | TRBJ1-3
TGTGCCAGCAGCTTAGTACAGGGACAAGAGACCCAGTACTTC | CASSLVQGQETQYF | NA | TRBV7-9 | NA | TRBJ2-5
TGTGCCAGCCTCGGAGACAGGCCCTACGAGCAGTACTTC | CASLGDRPYEQYF | NA | TRBV6-4 | NA | TRBJ2-7
TGTGCCAGCAGCACGCCAGACAGGGGGCTTCGAGATGGCTACACCTTC | CASSTPDRGLRDGYTF | TRBD1 | TRBV7-2 | NA | TRBJ1-2
TGTGCCAGCAGCCACCCACTAGCTTCTACAGATACGCAGTATTTT | CASSHPLASTDTQYF | NA | TRBV4-2 | many | TRBJ2-3
TGTGCCAGCAGCTTAGGGGCGGGGATAACTAACTATGGCTACACCTTC | CASSLGAGITNYGYTF | NA | TRBV7-9 | NA | TRBJ1-2
TGTGCCACCGGGAGGAGCTCCTACGAGCAGTACTTC | CATGRSSYEQYF | TRBD2 | TRBV28 | NA | TRBJ2-7
TGTGCCAGCAGCCCGCGGACAGGATGGAACACCGGGGAGCTGTTTTTT | CASSPRTGWNTGELFF | TRBD1 | TRBV11-2 | NA | TRBJ2-2
TGTGCCATCAGTGAGTTTATTGGGACAGGGGAAGGCTACACCTTC | CAISEFIGTGEGYTF | TRBD1 | TRBV10-3 | NA | TRBJ1-2
TGTGCCAGCGTCCGGGGGGGGGACCAGTACTTC | CASVRGGDQYF | TRBD2 | TRBV7-9 | once | TRBJ2-5
TGTGCCAGCAGCGCAAAGGACAGGCTGGCCACTGAAGCTTTCTTT | CASSAKDRLATEAFF | TRBD1 | TRBV5-6 | NA | TRBJ1-1
TGTGCCAGCAGTGAAGCAGAGCGGGGGGGCCTAAAATCCAATGAGCAGTTCTTC | CASSEAERGGLKSNEQFF | TRBD2 | TRBV2 | NA | TRBJ2-1
TGTGCCTGGAGGTACGAAGCTCACACTGAAGCTTTCTTT | CAWRYEAHTEAFF | NA | TRBV30 | NA | TRBJ1-1
TGTGCCAGCAGTGACACGGGGAGGACTGAAGCTTTCTTT | CASSDTGRTEAFF | NA | TRBV6-1 | NA | TRBJ1-1
TGTGCCAGCAGCGCCGGCCCCCCGGACAGCATGAACACTGAAGCTTTCTTT | CASSAGPPDSMNTEAFF | NA | TRBV9 | few | TRBJ1-1
TGTGCCAGCAGCTTAGACGACAGAGGCGTCTATGGCTACACCTTC | CASSLDDRGVYGYTF | NA | TRBV5-8 | NA | TRBJ1-2
TGTGCCAGCAGCGCCTTCGGTATCGTATCTGGAAACACCATATATTTT | CASSAFGIVSGNTIYF | NA | TRBV5-4 | NA | TRBJ1-3
TGTGCCAGCAGGTTGACAGGCCCGAACACTGAAGCTTTCTTT | CASRLTGPNTEAFF | NA | TRBV28 | NA | TRBJ1-1
TGCGCCAGCAGCCAAGTAGGAAGAGGGGGCGACACCGGGGAGCTGTTTTTT | CASSQVGRGGDTGELFF | TRBD1 | TRBV4-3 | NA | TRBJ2-2
TGTGCCAGCTCACAGCAGGGTTTAGCCAAAAACATTCAGTACTTC | CASSQQGLAKNIQYF | NA | TRBV18 | NA | TRBJ2-4
TGTGCCAGTAGTTTTCAATTGAGTGAGCAGTTCTTC | CASSFQLSEQFF | NA | TRBV19 | once | TRBJ2-1
TGCGCCAGCAGCTTGGTGGAGGGAAATTCACCCCTCCACTTT | CASSLVEGNSPLHF | NA | TRBV5-1 | NA | TRBJ1-6
TGTGCCAGCAACAGGGGGAGGCCCCCCGGGGAGCTGTTTTTT | CASNRGRPPGELFF | TRBD1 | TRBV6-6 | NA | TRBJ2-2
TGTGCCTGGAGTAAAGGAGCAGCCTCTAACTATGGCTACACCTTC | CAWSKGAASNYGYTF | NA | TRBV30 | NA | TRBJ1-2
TGTGCCAGCAGAGCTAGCGGGGGGTTGGGAGAGCAGTACTTC | CASRASGGLGEQYF | TRBD2 | TRBV6-1 | NA | TRBJ2-7
TGTGCCAGCAGCGTTACTAGCGGGGGTGTTCAGTACTTC | CASSVTSGGVQYF | TRBD2 | TRBV11-3 | NA | TRBJ2-7
TGTGCCATCAGTGTGGAAGGATGGGGCACGCAGTTCTTC | CAISVEGWGTQFF | NA | TRBV10-3 | NA | TRBJ2-1
TGTGCCAGTAGTTATGTAGACAGACAAGAGACCCAGTACTTC | CASSYVDRQETQYF | NA | TRBV19 | NA | TRBJ2-5
TGTGCCAGCAGTTTAGCCCAGACTGCCTACGAGCAGTACTTC | CASSLAQTAYEQYF | NA | TRBV28 | once | TRBJ2-7
TGCGCCAGCAGCAACCGGGACAGGGGGCGCGATGAGCAGTTCTTC | CASSNRDRGRDEQFF | TRBD1 | TRBV5-1 | NA | TRBJ2-1
TGTGCCAGCCACCCTTTCTCGGGACAGGGGACTAGCAATCAGCCCCAGCATTTT | CASHPFSGQGTSNQPQHF | TRBD1 | TRBV5-8 | once | TRBJ1-5
TGTGCCAGCAGCTTTCCTTACGGAGAGGGTGGCTACACCTTC | CASSFPYGEGGYTF | NA | TRBV11-3 | NA | TRBJ1-2
TGTGCCTGGAGTGCCCTAAGTATGAACACTGAAGCTTTCTTT | CAWSALSMNTEAFF | NA | TRBV30 | NA | TRBJ1-1
TGTGCCAGCAGTACGGGACACGCAAATGGTGGCTACACCTTC | CASSTGHANGGYTF | NA | TRBV6-5 | few | TRBJ1-2
TGTGCCAGCAGCTACCCCGCCGGGACAGCCTACAATGAGCAGTTCTTC | CASSYPAGTAYNEQFF | TRBD1 | TRBV11-1 | NA | TRBJ2-1
TGTGCCAGCAGTTTGGGCAGGGGGCTCCTCTCTGGGGCCAACGTCCTGACTTTC | CASSLGRGLLSGANVLTF | TRBD1 | TRBV28 | NA | TRBJ2-6
TGTGCCAGCAGTTACGAGCCAGGGTGGACCGGGGAGCTGTTTTTT | CASSYEPGWTGELFF | NA | TRBV6-5 | few | TRBJ2-2
TGTGCCAGTAGTATAGGACAGGGGCGAGGAAATGAAAAACTGTTTTTT | CASSIGQGRGNEKLFF | TRBD1 | TRBV19 | NA | TRBJ1-4
TGTGCCAGTAGTAGGGGACTAGTCTACAATGAGCAGTTCTTC | CASSRGLVYNEQFF | TRBD2 | TRBV19 | NA | TRBJ2-1
TGTGCCAGCAGCTTAGATTCTAGCGGGGTATACGAGCAGTACTTC | CASSLDSSGVYEQYF | TRBD2 | TRBV7-2 | NA | TRBJ2-7
TGTGCCTGGAGTCAGGACAGGGGCGGCTACACCTTC | CAWSQDRGGYTF | TRBD1 | TRBV30 | NA | TRBJ1-2
TGTGCCAGCTCACCGAGGGGCGGGGGTTACGAAGGCACTGAAGCTTTCTTT | CASSPRGGGYEGTEAFF | NA | TRBV18 | once | TRBJ1-1
TGTGCCACCATAGACCGCGGCTCCTACAATGAGCAGTTCTTC | CATIDRGSYNEQFF | NA | TRBV5-4 | few | TRBJ2-1